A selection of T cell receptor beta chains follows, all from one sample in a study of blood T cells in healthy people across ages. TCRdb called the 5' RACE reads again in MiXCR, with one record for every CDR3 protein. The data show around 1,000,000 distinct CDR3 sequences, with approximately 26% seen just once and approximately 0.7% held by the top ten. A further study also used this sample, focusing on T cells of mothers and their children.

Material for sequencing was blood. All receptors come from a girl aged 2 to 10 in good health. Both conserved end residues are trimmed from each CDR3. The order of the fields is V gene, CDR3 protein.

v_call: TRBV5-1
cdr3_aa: ASSLSTRDTEAF

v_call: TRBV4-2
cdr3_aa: ASSQSRTGQSEGYT

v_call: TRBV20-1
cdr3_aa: SAERPRGTLYEQY

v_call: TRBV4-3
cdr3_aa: ASSQVWGDTQY

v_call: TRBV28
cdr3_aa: ASSPYQAQETQY

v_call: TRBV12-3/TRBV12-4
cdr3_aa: ASRPGTEETQY

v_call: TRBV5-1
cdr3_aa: ACSLAPGVLSSGANVLT

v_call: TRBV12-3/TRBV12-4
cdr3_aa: ASSRLLSRGKEGYGYT

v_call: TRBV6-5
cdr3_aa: ASHDPAEYNEQF

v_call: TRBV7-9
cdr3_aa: ASSFMLRGRSYNEQF

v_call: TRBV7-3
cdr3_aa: ASSLMDTGELF

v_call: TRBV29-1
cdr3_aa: SVEEPGLAGGPVQETQY

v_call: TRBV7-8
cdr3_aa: ASSLEGGHTGELF

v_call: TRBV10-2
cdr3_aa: ASSRSSQRIGELF

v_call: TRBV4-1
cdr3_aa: ASSQDRLAGGYGANVLT

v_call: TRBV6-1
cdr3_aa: ASSESTGVRN

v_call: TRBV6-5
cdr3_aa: ASSYYMTDYGYT

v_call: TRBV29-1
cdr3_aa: SVERDNEQF

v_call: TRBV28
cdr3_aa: ASSLWAVEAF

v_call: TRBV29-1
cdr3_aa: SVVAFPRNEQY

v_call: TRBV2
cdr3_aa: ASRGPLRMNIQY

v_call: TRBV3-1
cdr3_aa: ASTHLAGGYGYT

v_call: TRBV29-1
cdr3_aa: SVRASNEKLF

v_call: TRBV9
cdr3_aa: ASSPQVNLDIQY

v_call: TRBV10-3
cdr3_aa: AISDQGRRYEQY

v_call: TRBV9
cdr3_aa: ASSDSSSGGLPGELF

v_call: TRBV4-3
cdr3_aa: ASSQDQERKNIQY

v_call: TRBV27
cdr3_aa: ASRMTGTNQPQH

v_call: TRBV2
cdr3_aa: ATLHAAVQNYEQY

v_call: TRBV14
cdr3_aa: ASSRRTGYGYT

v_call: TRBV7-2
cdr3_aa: ASSLWSGRANGELF

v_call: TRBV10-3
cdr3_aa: AISESTSGNTEAF

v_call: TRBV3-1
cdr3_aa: ASSPVISGANVLT

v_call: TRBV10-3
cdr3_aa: AISDQGAGSSIYGYT

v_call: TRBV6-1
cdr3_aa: ASSEGGSGNTIY

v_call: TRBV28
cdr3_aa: ASSSPGRNSPLH

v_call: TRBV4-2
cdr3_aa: ASSQESVLAKNIQY

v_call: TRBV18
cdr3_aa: ASSPRSLGQAKGTSFYGYT

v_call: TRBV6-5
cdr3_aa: ASKVGAYNEQF

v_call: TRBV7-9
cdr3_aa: ASSWVEEQGIT

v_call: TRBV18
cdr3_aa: ASSPPIGSPSYNEQF

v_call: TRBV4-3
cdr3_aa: AGSPSWISGDGTQY

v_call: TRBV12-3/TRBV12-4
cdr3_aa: ASSRQGAAQETQY

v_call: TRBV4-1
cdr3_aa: ASSQQDLLTDTQY

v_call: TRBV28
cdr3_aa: ASTRSTGGSYEQY

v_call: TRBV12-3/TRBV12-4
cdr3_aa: ASSLGIGNEKLF

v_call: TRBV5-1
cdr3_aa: ASSLAGPQDTQY

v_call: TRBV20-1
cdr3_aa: SAGTGGFDEQF

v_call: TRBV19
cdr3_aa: ASSIAPSSYEQY

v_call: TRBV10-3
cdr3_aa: AISESVLYGYT

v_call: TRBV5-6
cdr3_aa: ASSFTGTRRYEQY

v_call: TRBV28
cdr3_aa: AGSSSLYEQY

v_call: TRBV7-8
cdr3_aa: ASEAGKNEQF

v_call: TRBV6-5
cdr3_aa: ASSYSTTSHYEQY

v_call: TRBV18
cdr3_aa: ASSPNRDIEKLF

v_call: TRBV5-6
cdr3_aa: ASSSGLTGANTGELF